This T cell receptor beta chain was identified in a study of T-cell reconstitution after alpha-beta-depleted transplantation in children. Whole-study results and caveats: A year post-transplant, T-cell counts and diversity derived mostly from newly produced T cells. It was surviving recipient T cells and thymic progenitors that gave some patients high TCRbeta diversity at day 60.

The authors prepared the TCRbeta library with unique molecular identifiers. MiXCR, run by TCRdb on the PCR reads, gives a single entry per CDR3 protein. The profile shows roughly 500,000 distinct CDR3 sequences, 10% to 13% of them singletons. This clonotype showed up many times. As yet, its antigen is unknown. Germline assignment: CDR1 SGHVS and CDR2 FQNEAQ. The J segment lost 1 base and the V segment lost 7 bases, leaving 7 bases of the junction unmatched. The CDR3 spans 15 residues. This TCR was recovered from a child aged 2-15 years with inherited bone marrow failure, due to receive a stem cell transplant. Sequencing used PBMCs, obtained before TCRalphabeta/CD19-depleted stem cell transplant. This sequence joins TRBV7-8 and TRBJ2-1, with 7 nucleotides matching TRBD2. The CDR3 DNA sequence: TGTGCCAGCACTAGCGGACGTGTGTCCTACAATGAGCAGTTCTTC. Translating gives CASTSGRVSYNEQFF.